The 30 T cell receptor beta chains in this list originate from one sample, sequenced in a study of T-cell memory formation after mild COVID-19. TCRdb passed the 5' RACE reads through MiXCR, listing each CDR3 protein once. The sample records some 130,000 distinct CDR3 sequences, about a sixth being singletons. The source material was PBMCs or a T cell subset sorted from them (not recorded which). The receptors were gathered from an adult woman who had mild COVID-19 (a few samples of this study predate the infection). Cell type and time point are not known.

The genes are TRBV7-3 and TRBJ2-1; 9 bases align to TRBD2. CDR1 SGHTA and CDR2 FQGTGA come from the germline V gene. The CDR3 sequence is 16 residues long. V shed 4 bases and J 5 bases; nucleotides not matched to a gene: 9. CDR3 coding DNA: TGTGCCAGCAGCTCGCGAGGCGGGAGGGTCGACAATGAGCAGTTCTTC. Protein: CASSSRGGRVDNEQFF.

The rearrangement uses TRBV6-6 and TRBJ2-2; 7 nucleotides agree with TRBD2. Trimming removed 3 bases from V and 4 bases from J; junction bases left unmatched: 8. CDR3 length equals 16 residues. Germline lookup yields CDR1 MNHNY and CDR2 SVGAGI (reference sequence). For the CDR3, the DNA is TGTGCCAGCAGTTATGGTCTAGCGGAGTTCACCGGGGAGCTGTTTTTT. Amino acids: CASSYGLAEFTGELFF.

The V call is TRBV27, the J call TRBJ2-1; no clear D. This CDR3 region has 12 residues. Trimming pared 5 bases from V and 4 bases from J, leaving 6 bases between. Looked up from germline, CDR1 is MNHEY and CDR2 is SMNVEV (reference sequence). The CDR3 DNA follows: TGTGCCAGCAGTGGGCATTACAATGAGCAGTTCTTC. Translation gives CASSGHYNEQFF.

This clonotype was detected a few times. The rearrangement joins TRBV7-2 to TRBJ2-3; D might be TRBD1 or TRBD2, each matching 5 bases. The CDR3 loop spans 17 amino acids. CDR1 and CDR2 from the germline V gene are SGHTA and FQGNSA. V was cut by 4 bases and J by 4 bases, with 21 bases left in between. For the CDR3, the DNA is TGTGCCAGCAGCTACAAACCGCCGGGGCCGACCGCAGATACGCAGTATTTT. It specifies CASSYKPPGPTADTQYF.

The chain links TRBV6-5 to TRBJ1-2; perhaps TRBD1 as D (6 bases). The CDR3 covers 15 residues. Germline V gene lookup returns CDR1 MNHEY and CDR2 SVGAGI. V was clipped by 7 bases and J by 3 bases, with 18 bases between them. The CDR3 here is CASNKTGQLHYGYTF. CDR3 bases: TGTGCCAGCAACAAAACAGGGCAGCTCCACTATGGCTACACCTTC.

This clonotype was found a few times. The chain carries TRBV7-2 and TRBJ2-7; D gene ambiguous. CDR1 is SGHTA and CDR2 is FQGNSA in the germline V gene. There are 12 residues in the CDR3. V dropped 6 bases and J dropped 2 bases, with 8 bases sitting between them. CDR3 sequence: CASSVGTYEQYF. The DNA for the CDR3 is TGTGCCAGCAGTGTCGGAACCTACGAGCAGTACTTC.

This clonotype has only a few counts. This chain connects TRBV2 to TRBJ1-4; D is ambiguous. CDR1 is SNHLY, CDR2 FYNNEI, per germline. The CDR3 is 12 amino acids. Trimming removed 6 bases from V and 3 bases from J, with 5 bases in between. This CDR3 reads CASSVANEKLFF. In DNA, the CDR3 is TGTGCCAGCAGCGTAGCTAATGAAAAACTGTTTTTT.

The J gene is TRBJ1-2, the V gene TRBV7-9, with D possibly TRBD1 on 5 matching bases. Germline assignment: CDR1 SEHNR and CDR2 FQNEAQ (reference sequence). Trimming left V 3 bases short and J 4 bases short, with 12 bases between. This CDR3 has 14 amino acids. The chain's CDR3 is CASSFPWGSYGYTF. The CDR3 nucleotides are TGTGCCAGCAGCTTTCCTTGGGGGTCCTATGGCTACACCTTC.

The chain joins TRBV20-1 to TRBJ2-3; D remains ambiguous. CDR3 length: 11 residues. CDR1 and CDR2 from the germline V gene are DFQATT and SNEGSKA (reference sequence). Trimming cost V 0 bases and J 8 bases, with 6 bases left between them. The CDR3 here is CSARDVGTQYF. CDR3 nucleotide sequence: TGCAGTGCTAGAGATGTGGGTACGCAGTATTTT.

The chain combines TRBV12-3 or TRBV12-4 with TRBJ1-5, with TRBD1 matching 10 bases. This CDR3 contains 15 residues. V dropped 2 bases and J dropped 7; count of bases not matched to a gene: 5. The CDR3 DNA reads as TGTGCCAGCAGTTTATCGACAGGGGGCCGGCAGCCCCAGCATTTT. This encodes CASSLSTGGRQPQHF.

Only a few counts were recorded for this clonotype. No conserved phenylalanine or tryptophan ends this CDR3, so it is likely a read error. The CDR3 sequence: CATSPPGGRETQYL. In nucleotides, the CDR3 is TGTGCCACCAGTCCTCCGGGGGGAAGGGAGACCCAGTACTTA. The gene calls are TRBV24-1 and TRBJ2-5; 7 bases are shared with TRBD2. Trimming cost V 6 bases and J 5 bases; bases outside gene matches: 8. The CDR3 loop spans 14 amino acids. Germline CDR1 reads KGHDR; CDR2 reads SFDVKD.

This clonotype was seen only a few times. The chain combines TRBV4-3 with TRBJ2-1; 11 positions agree with TRBD2. This CDR3 region has 18 residues. Germline V lookup: CDR1 LGHNA, CDR2 YSLEER. Losses at the gene ends were 0 bases for V and 5 bases for J; bases not matched to a gene: 9. In nucleotides, the CDR3 is TGCGCCAGCAGCCAAGATGACTCAACTAGCGGGAGAGACAATGAGCAGTTCTTC. Protein product: CASSQDDSTSGRDNEQFF.

This chain joins TRBV7-9 and TRBJ1-6; the D gene is possibly TRBD1 (5 bases). CDR1 SEHNR and CDR2 FQNEAQ come from the germline V gene (reference sequence). CDR3 length: 14 amino acids. V was pared by 5 bases and J by 9 bases, with 14 bases between. CDR3 sequence: CASSIGPTGSPLHF. The CDR3, as DNA: TGTGCCAGCAGCATAGGGCCAACAGGTTCACCCCTCCACTTT.

This clonotype was detected only a few times. V is TRBV7-8 and J is TRBJ2-7; 11 bases are a match to TRBD2. V lost 2 bases to trimming and J lost 4 bases; unmatched junction nucleotides: 10. This CDR3 is 17 amino acids long. Germline V gene lookup returns CDR1 SGHVS and CDR2 FQNEAQ. The CDR3 DNA follows: TGTGCCAGCAGCTTAATGGCTAGCGGGGGGTTTTCGTACGAGCAGTACTTC. As protein: CASSLMASGGFSYEQYF. The whole variable domain, remainder taken from reference TRBV7-8 and TRBJ2-7, is GAGVSQSPRYKVAKRGQDVALRCDPISGHVSLFWYQQALGQGPEFLTYFQNEAQLDKSGLPSDRFFAERPEGSVSTLKIQRTQQEDSAVYLCASSLMASGGFSYEQYFGPGTRLTVT.

This clonotype was counted many times. The V call is TRBV6-2 or TRBV6-3, the J call TRBJ2-3, with 11 bases fitting TRBD2. Unmatched junction bases numbered 4, after V lost 4 bases and J lost 1 base. The CDR3 loop spans 16 amino acids. CDR1 is MNHEY, CDR2 SVGEGT, per germline. CDR3 residues: CASSWRLAGRTDTQYF. The CDR3 region has the DNA TGTGCCAGCAGTTGGAGACTAGCGGGGCGCACAGATACGCAGTATTTT.

V usage is TRBV30 and J usage is TRBJ2-7; D unresolved. V was clipped by 0 bases and J by 7 bases, with 10 bases between them. The germline gives CDR1 GTSNPN, CDR2 SVGIG (reference sequence). The CDR3 length is 12 residues. As DNA, the CDR3 is TGTGCCTGGAGTGTAGATCCCCAGGAGCAGTACTTC. Protein product: CAWSVDPQEQYF.

This clonotype occurred a few times. The chain links TRBV20-1 to TRBJ2-3; the D gene could be TRBD1 or TRBD2 (5 bases each). This CDR3 spans 12 amino acids. CDR1 is DFQATT and CDR2 is SNEGSKA in the germline V gene (reference sequence). This CDR3 is CSCTGTADTQYF. CDR3 coding DNA: TGCAGCTGTACTGGGACCGCAGATACGCAGTATTTT.

This clonotype appeared a few times. This CDR3 reads CASSDTSGGETQYF. The CDR3 DNA reads as TGTGCCAGCAGCGATACTAGCGGGGGAGAGACCCAGTACTTC. The chain has TRBV7-8 and TRBJ2-5; 11 positions agree with TRBD2. After removal of 5 bases from V and 4 bases from J, the junction contained 3 bases not matched to a gene. This CDR3 region has 14 residues. The germline gives CDR1 SGHVS, CDR2 FQNEAQ.

The chain links TRBV3-1 to TRBJ1-3; D unresolved. Germline-derived CDR1 and CDR2 are LGHDT and YNNKEL (reference sequence). The V end lost 1 base, the J end lost 2 bases, and 3 bases lay between the germline ends. This CDR3 region has 13 residues. CDR3 nucleotide sequence: TGTGCCAGCAGCCAAGTGGCTGGAAACACCATATATTTT. Protein: CASSQVAGNTIYF. Full variable domain (missing parts from reference TRBV3-1 and TRBJ1-3): DTAVSQTPKYLVTQMGNDKSIKCEQNLGHDTMYWYKQDSKKFLKIMFSYNNKELIINETVPNRFSPKSPDKAHLNLHINSLELGDSAVYFCASSQVAGNTIYFGEGSWLTVV.

This chain connects TRBV24-1 to TRBJ2-1; 9 bases line up with TRBD1. Germline V gene data show CDR1 as KGHDR and CDR2 as SFDVKD. The CDR3 runs to 16 residues. V gave up 5 bases and J gave up 4 bases; unmatched junction bases: 8. The chain's CDR3 is CATSVSEGTGYNEQFF. The CDR3 coding sequence is TGTGCCACCAGTGTCAGCGAGGGGACAGGGTACAATGAGCAGTTCTTC.

This clonotype has only a few counts. J is TRBJ2-1 and V is TRBV12-3 or TRBV12-4, with 8 positions matching TRBD2. Losses at the gene ends were 6 bases for V and 11 bases for J; bases not matched to a gene: 3. The CDR3 runs to 11 residues. In nucleotides, the CDR3 is TGTGCCAGCAGAATAGCGGGAAAGCAGTTCTTC. This codes for CASRIAGKQFF.

The CDR3 DNA is TGTGCCAGCAGCATGACACCTGAAGCTTTCTTT. This gives the protein CASSMTPEAFF. The chain combines TRBV7-9 with TRBJ1-1; D is unclear. The V gene lost 5 bases and the J gene lost 6 bases, with 7 bases spanning the gap. The CDR3 has 11 residues. Per the germline V gene, CDR1 is SEHNR and CDR2 is FQNEAQ (reference sequence).

This clonotype occurred a few times. The chain couples TRBV7-9 to TRBJ1-5; D is unresolved. The germline gives CDR1 SEHNR, CDR2 FQNEAQ (reference sequence). This CDR3 is 18 amino acids long. Trimming pared 2 bases from V and 3 bases from J, leaving 20 bases between. As DNA, the CDR3 is TGTGCCAGCAGCTTAATTGTACAAGGGTCTATATTCAATCAGCCCCAGCATTTT. This gives the protein CASSLIVQGSIFNQPQHF.

The V and J genes are TRBV5-4 and TRBJ2-3; TRBD2 might be the D (6 bases). There are 17 residues in the CDR3. Trimming left V 1 base short and J 0 bases short, with 15 bases between. CDR1 and CDR2 (germline): SGHNT, YYREEE (reference sequence). The CDR3 DNA follows: TGTGCCAGCAGCTTGTTCGGAGTAGGGACTAGCACAGATACGCAGTATTTT. Its protein is CASSLFGVGTSTDTQYF.

The CDR3 loop is CASSNILQGVEQFF. The CDR3 region has the DNA TGTGCCAGTAGTAATATTTTACAGGGGGTTGAGCAGTTCTTC. V gene TRBV19 combines with J gene TRBJ2-1; 8 positions match TRBD1. The CDR3 consists of 14 residues. Per the germline V gene, CDR1 is LNHDA and CDR2 is SQIVND (reference sequence). V trimming: 4 bases; J trimming: 9 bases; junction bases outside the gene matches: 8.

V is TRBV29-1 and J is TRBJ2-2; possibly TRBD2 for D (6 bases). Germline V gene sequence: CDR1 SQVTM, CDR2 ANQGSEA. The CDR3 totals 15 residues. V lost 4 bases to trimming and J lost 5 bases, with 17 bases between them. The CDR3 nucleotides read TGCAGCGTTGGAGCTGGGGGACTCCAAACCGGGGAGCTGTTTTTT. Residues: CSVGAGGLQTGELFF.

The chain links TRBV10-3 to TRBJ1-3; the D gene is possibly TRBD1 (6 bases). The CDR3 sequence is 12 residues long. Germline CDR1 ENHRY, CDR2 SYGVKD. The V and J ends lost 8 bases and 6 bases respectively, with 11 bases between them. The CDR3 nucleotides are TGTGCCATCCGGACAGTCGAAAACACCATATATTTT. Amino acids: CAIRTVENTIYF.

This clonotype was counted at least ten times. The junction departs from germline at one end; a sequencing error may be responsible. The V gene is TRBV12-3 or TRBV12-4, the J gene TRBJ2-1; 8 bases map to TRBD2. This CDR3 is built from 13 residues. CDR3 region: CASSLAGDNEQFF. DNA for the CDR3: TGTGCCAGCAGTCTAGCGGGTGATAATGAGCAGTTCTTC.

CDR3 residues: CASSADMKWAAFF. The DNA of the CDR3 is TGTGCCAGCAGCGCGGACATGAAGTGGGCAGCTTTCTTT. The rearrangement links TRBV5-6 to TRBJ1-1; the D gene is possibly TRBD1 (5 bases). The CDR3 loop spans 13 amino acids. The germline gives CDR1 SGHDT, CDR2 YYEEEE. Trimming stripped 4 bases from V and 10 bases from J, with 17 bases between. The complete variable domain, with remaining parts taken from reference TRBV5-6 and TRBJ1-1, reads DAGVTQSPTHLIKTRGQQVTLRCSPKSGHDTVSWYQQALGQGPQFIFQYYEEEERQRGNFPDRFSGHQFPNYSSELNVNALLLGDSALYLCASSADMKWAAFFGQGTRLTVV.

The chain employs TRBV24-1 and TRBJ2-1, with 7 bases matching TRBD2. The germline V gene has CDR1 KGHDR and CDR2 SFDVKD. V gave up 7 bases and J gave up 3 bases; unmatched junction bases: 8. The CDR3 length is 15 residues. The CDR3 is CATSGGAGLYNEQFF. CDR3 nucleotide sequence: TGTGCCACCAGCGGTGGAGCGGGACTCTACAATGAGCAGTTCTTC.